The 27 T cell receptor beta chains below all came from one sample that was sequenced in a study of post-analysis software for immune sequencing data. Notes on the study in general: Higher frequency in patients than in controls was seen for roughly five TRBV segments, with TRBV5-6, TRBV5-1 and TRBV20-1 among them.

Incorporated into the TCR beta cDNA libraries were unique molecular identifiers, which served to reduce PCR and sequencing biases. TCRdb re-called the PCR reads through MiXCR, storing one row per CDR3 protein. Of 650,000 to 850,000 distinct CDR3 sequences listed, 46% are singletons. The antigens for these receptors are not known. Input material: blood. The receptors originated from a girl aged 5 to 17 with multiple sclerosis.

This clonotype has ten or more counts. J is TRBJ2-6 and V is TRBV29-1; D tentatively reads TRBD1 or TRBD2 (5 bases each). Germline V gene sequence: CDR1 SQVTM, CDR2 ANQGSEA. The CDR3 is made up of 14 amino acids. Trimming shortened V by 0 bases and J by 8 bases, and 11 bases separated the two germline ends. CDR3 DNA sequence: TGCAGCGTTGAAGATCGGGGCGACTCCAACGTCCTGACTTTC. Protein sequence: CSVEDRGDSNVLTF. The full variable domain, completed using reference TRBV29-1 and TRBJ2-6, is SAVISQKPSRDICQRGTSLTIQCQVDSQVTMMFWYRQQPGQSLTLIATANQGSEATYESGFVIDKFPISRPNLTFSTLTVSNMSPEDSSIYLCSVEDRGDSNVLTFGAGSRLTVL.

This clonotype came up many times. This chain uses TRBV9 with TRBJ1-2, with D possibly being TRBD1 (5 bases). This CDR3 contains 17 residues. Germline assignment: CDR1 SGDLS and CDR2 YYNGEE. The germline V and J ends were trimmed by 1 base and 7 bases, with 23 bases remaining between them. The CDR3 is CASSVSSKGTPQGGYTF. The DNA of the CDR3 is TGTGCCAGCAGCGTATCTTCAAAAGGGACGCCCCAGGGTGGCTACACCTTC.

This chain connects TRBV6-1 to TRBJ2-5, with 7 bases identical to TRBD2. The J call is in doubt because the DNA end fits TRBJ2-7 better. CDR1 and CDR2 (germline): MNHNS, SASEGT. This CDR3 contains 13 residues. The CDR3 sequence: CASSSGLGDEQYF. The CDR3, as DNA: TGTGCCAGCAGTTCAGGACTAGGCGACGAGCAGTACTTC.

This clonotype occurred a few times. The V call is TRBV12-3 or TRBV12-4, the J call TRBJ2-3; 8 bases are shared with TRBD2. The trim removed 7 bases at V and 3 bases at J, leaving 9 bases unmatched. This CDR3 has 15 residues. CDR3 nucleotides: TGTGCCAGCATCTTTGGGGGCGGGAGGACAGATACGCAGTATTTT. Protein sequence: CASIFGGGRTDTQYF.

V gene TRBV4-2 combines with J gene TRBJ1-4; TRBD1 agrees at 9 bases. Germline CDR1 and CDR2: LGHNA and YNFKEQ. Trimming took 4 bases from V and 5 from J; bases not matched to a gene: 2. This CDR3 spans 14 amino acids. In DNA, the CDR3 is TGTGCCAGCAGCCGGGACAGGGAAAATGAAAAACTGTTTTTT. Translated: CASSRDRENEKLFF.

This clonotype came up a few times. This chain joins TRBV5-6 and TRBJ2-1; no clear D. In germline, CDR1 is SGHDT, CDR2 YYEEEE. Trimming took off 7 bases at V and 7 bases at J, with 3 bases between the two ends. This CDR3 has 9 residues. CDR3 nucleotide sequence: TGTGCCAGCCCGAATGAGCAGTTCTTC. It is translated as CASPNEQFF.

The chain uses TRBV11-2 and TRBJ2-7; D is undetermined. The CDR3 loop spans 13 amino acids. The V end lost 5 bases, the J end lost 4 bases, and 12 bases lay between the germline ends. Looked up from germline, CDR1 is SGHAT and CDR2 is FQNNGV. Written as DNA, the CDR3 is TGTGCCAGCAGCACCTCGGCGGCTTACGAGCAGTACTTC. This translates into CASSTSAAYEQYF.

This clonotype was seen a few times. V gene TRBV4-2 combines with J gene TRBJ2-7; TRBD2 agrees at 9 bases. The V gene's germline CDR1 is LGHNA and CDR2 YNFKEQ. Unmatched junction bases numbered 6, after V lost 0 bases and J lost 3 bases. The CDR3 is 16 amino acids. CDR3: CASSQERRLADYEQYF. For the CDR3, the DNA is TGTGCCAGCAGCCAAGAGAGGAGACTAGCGGACTACGAGCAGTACTTC.

The CDR3 nucleotides read TGTGCCAGCAGCCTTGGACAGGGGGGTTACTACGAGCAGTACTTC. Encoded protein: CASSLGQGGYYEQYF. This rearrangement joins TRBV14 to TRBJ2-7; 10 bases align to TRBD1. Germline CDR1 is SGHDN and CDR2 is FVKESK. J gave up 3 bases and V 4 bases, and 6 bases lay outside the gene matches. This CDR3 comprises 15 residues.

This clonotype was detected only once. V and J are TRBV6-1 and TRBJ2-6; TRBD2 matches 10 bases. The germline CDR1 and CDR2 sequences are MNHNS and SASEGT. The CDR3 consists of 21 residues. Trimming removed 8 bases from V and 4 bases from J; junction bases left unmatched: 23. CDR3 in amino acids: CASQQLGASGSRNVGANVLTF. CDR3 coding DNA: TGTGCCAGCCAGCAATTGGGGGCTAGCGGGAGTCGGAACGTGGGGGCCAACGTCCTGACTTTC.

CDR3 sequence: CASSLGASGAYEQYF. The CDR3 DNA reads as TGTGCCAGCAGCTTAGGGGCTAGCGGAGCCTACGAGCAGTACTTC. V and J are TRBV7-2 and TRBJ2-7; 7 bases are shared with TRBD2. This CDR3 is 15 amino acids long. Germline lookup yields CDR1 SGHTA and CDR2 FQGNSA. J lost 2 bases, V lost 1 base, and 5 bases had no gene match.

The chain joins TRBV27 to TRBJ2-7; 15 bases are shared with TRBD2. The ends lost 5 bases at V and 5 bases at J; junction bases unmatched: 10. There are 17 residues in the CDR3. CDR1 and CDR2 from the germline V gene are MNHEY and SMNVEV (reference sequence). CDR3 sequence: CASSPGLAGGLIHEQYF. CDR3 nucleotides: TGTGCCAGCAGTCCGGGACTAGCGGGAGGATTAATCCACGAGCAGTACTTC.

The CDR3 nucleotides are TGTGCCATCAGTGGGCCGGCAGGGAGGCCCCAGCATTTT. Translated: CAISGPAGRPQHF. The chain has TRBV10-3 and TRBJ1-5, with D perhaps matching TRBD1 (5 bases). Germline CDR1 and CDR2: ENHRY and SYGVKD. This CDR3 contains 13 residues. V lost 4 bases, J lost 9 bases, and 13 bases lay in between.

This chain links TRBV12-3 or TRBV12-4 with TRBJ2-3; D remains ambiguous. CDR3 length: 12 residues. With 5 bases removed from V and 7 bases from J, the gap between germline ends came to 10 bases. DNA for the CDR3: TGTGCCAGCAGTCCCCAAAGCCATACGCAGTATTTT. Translating it yields CASSPQSHTQYF.

The chain combines TRBV12-3 or TRBV12-4 with TRBJ2-3, with D tentatively TRBD1 (6 bases). The CDR3 is 15 residues long. V lost 6 bases, J lost 2 bases, and 15 bases lay in between. This CDR3 reads CASRMTQGFTDTQYF. As DNA, the CDR3 is TGTGCCAGCAGAATGACACAGGGATTCACAGATACGCAGTATTTT.

This clonotype has only a few counts. V and J are TRBV7-3 and TRBJ2-1; 16 nucleotides match TRBD2. CDR3 length: 16 amino acids. Unmatched junction bases numbered 8, after V lost 5 bases and J lost 10 bases. The germline CDR1 and CDR2 sequences are SGHTA and FQGTGA. In DNA form, the CDR3 reads TGTGCCAGCAGCCCTTGGGGACTAGCGGGAGGGCGCGAGCAGTTCTTC. Translation: CASSPWGLAGGREQFF.

This clonotype has a handful of counts. The gene calls are TRBV29-1 and TRBJ2-5; 12 nucleotides line up with TRBD2. CDR1 SQVTM and CDR2 ANQGSEA come from the germline V gene. V trimming: 1 base; J trimming: 4 bases; junction bases outside the gene matches: 4. The length of the CDR3 is 15 residues. The CDR3 sequence is CSVEAKGLAGETQYF. The CDR3 DNA reads as TGCAGCGTTGAAGCAAAGGGACTAGCGGGAGAGACCCAGTACTTC.

This chain joins TRBV20-1 and TRBJ2-7; 10 nucleotides match TRBD1. The germline V gene has CDR1 DFQATT and CDR2 SNEGSKA (reference sequence). The CDR3 has 12 amino acids. The J segment lost 7 bases and the V segment lost 3 bases, leaving 3 bases of the junction unmatched. The CDR3 nucleotides are TGCAGTGCTAGCCGGACAGGGGGAGAGCAGTACTTC. Protein product: CSASRTGGEQYF.

The chain carries TRBV7-2 and TRBJ2-3; 9 bases map to TRBD2. The CDR3 runs 16 residues. Germline CDR1 reads SGHTA; CDR2 reads FQGNSA. V dropped 1 base and J dropped 4; count of bases not matched to a gene: 6. This CDR3 reads CASSLEAGGRPDTQYF. The CDR3 bases are TGTGCCAGCAGCTTAGAGGCGGGAGGGCGGCCAGATACGCAGTATTTT. The full variable domain, in which reference TRBV7-2 and TRBJ2-3 provide the parts outside the CDR3, is GAGVSQSPSNKVTEKGKDVELRCDPISGHTALYWYRQSLGQGLEFLIYFQGNSAPDKSGLPSDRFSAERTGGSVSTLTIQRTQQEDSAVYLCASSLEAGGRPDTQYFGPGTRLTVL.

This rearrangement joins TRBV6-2 or TRBV6-3 to TRBJ2-7; TRBD2 matches at 7 bases. Trimming cost V 5 bases and J 2 bases; bases outside gene matches: 6. The CDR3 consists of 14 residues. CDR1 MNHEY and CDR2 SVGEGT come from the germline V gene. For the CDR3, the DNA is TGTGCCAGCAGTCCTAGCGGCCTCCCCTACGAGCAGTACTTC. As protein: CASSPSGLPYEQYF.

This chain uses TRBV5-1 with TRBJ2-1, with 8 nucleotides matching TRBD2. The V segment lost 1 base and the J segment 2 bases; nucleotides outside the gene matches: 8. Per the germline V gene, CDR1 is SGHRS and CDR2 is YFSETQ. This CDR3 spans 17 amino acids. CDR3 sequence (DNA): TGCGCCAGCAGCTTGAGCCGACTAGCGCCGCCCTACAATGAGCAGTTCTTC. It specifies CASSLSRLAPPYNEQFF.

The chain recombines TRBV10-2 with TRBJ2-5; either TRBD1 or TRBD2 may supply D (5 bases each). Germline V gene lookup returns CDR1 WSHSY and CDR2 SAAADI. This CDR3 comprises 16 residues. Trimming took off 1 base at V and 7 bases at J, with 19 bases between the two ends. CDR3 nucleotide sequence: TGCGCCAGCAGTGAGTTTGCTATCAGTGGGGGTTGGACCCAGTACTTC. Its protein is CASSEFAISGGWTQYF.

This clonotype has just a few counts. V is TRBV12-3 or TRBV12-4 and J is TRBJ2-5; TRBD2 matches 12 bases. The CDR3 has 17 residues. The trim removed 5 bases at V and 0 bases at J, leaving 7 bases unmatched. This chain's CDR3 is CASSPGLAGWYQETQYF. The CDR3 region has the DNA TGTGCCAGCAGTCCTGGACTAGCGGGATGGTACCAAGAGACCCAGTACTTC.

The chain combines TRBV4-2 with TRBJ2-7; 13 bases agree with TRBD2. Germline-derived CDR1 and CDR2 are LGHNA and YNFKEQ. The CDR3 loop spans 17 amino acids. The trim removed 0 bases at V and 6 bases at J, leaving 8 bases unmatched. CDR3 in DNA: TGTGCCAGCAGCCAAGAGGGGACTAGCGGGGACCGGAGCGAGCAGTACTTC. The encoded protein is CASSQEGTSGDRSEQYF.

This clonotype was picked up a small number of times. The chain uses TRBV6-5 and TRBJ2-3, with 8 positions matching TRBD1. V lost 8 bases and J lost 10; bases outside the gene matches: 8. Germline CDR1 reads MNHEY; CDR2 reads SVGAGI. CDR3 length equals 12 residues. Written as DNA, the CDR3 is TGTGCCAGCGGAACAGGGGACAGGCCGCAGTATTTT. Translation: CASGTGDRPQYF.

The V gene is TRBV12-3 or TRBV12-4, the J gene TRBJ1-5; the D gene is possibly TRBD1 (6 bases). V gave up 0 bases and J gave up 11 bases, with 11 bases separating them. There are 13 residues in the CDR3. The CDR3 loop is CASSLAQGWTQHF. Written as DNA, the CDR3 is TGTGCCAGCAGTTTAGCTCAGGGGTGGACCCAGCATTTT.

The CDR3 sequence: CASSPGTMSSYEQYF. Here the CDR3 DNA reads TGTGCCAGCAGCCCCGGGACTATGAGCTCCTACGAGCAGTACTTC. The chain uses TRBV7-9 and TRBJ2-7; 7 bases map to TRBD2. V lost 5 bases and J lost 0; bases outside the gene matches: 7. The CDR3 is 15 amino acids. Per the germline V gene, CDR1 is SEHNR and CDR2 is FQNEAQ (reference sequence).